This T cell receptor beta chain is drawn from a study of human T cells and chemical hapten exposure. Overall study: 2% DPC applied to a 2 cm by 2 cm arm area sensitized donors.

Time point reported: pre-sensitization, week 0. Treatment given: therapeutic diphenylcyclopropenone sensitization with weekly scalp DPC. Donors were 18 to 70-year-old alopecia patients suitable for DPC. As for this clonotype: Its antigen remains unidentified.

Germline CDR1 is MNHNY and CDR2 is SVGAGI (reference sequence). The ends were cut back, 5 bases at V and 6 bases at J, with 25 bases in the middle. The CDR3 spans 18 residues. Study-wide points: Counts of TCRs expanded at PT1 correlated positively with patch test score. Alopecia was present in the donors, so their immune response may differ from healthy people's.

TCRdb independently ran MiXCR on the RACE reads; one entry per CDR3 protein. The sample gives about 120,000 distinct CDR3 sequences, roughly 13% of which show up once; about 3% is in the top ten. The sample consisted of whole blood, taken in connection with sensitization to the hapten diphenylcyclopropenone (DPC). This TCR derives from a woman between 18 and 30 years old with alopecia areata. Some clones in this sample may be carry-over from other donors' samples. J is TRBJ2-2 and V is TRBV6-6; D tentatively reads TRBD1 or TRBD2 (5 bases each). In DNA form, the CDR3 reads TGTGCCAGCAGTCCTCAAACCGAGAGGGCAGGGATGCCCGGGGAGCTGTTTTTT. This translates into CASSPQTERAGMPGELFF.